This TCR beta chain was sequenced in a study of T cells in Graves' hyperthyroidism and ophthalmopathy. Overall study results and limits: Peripheral blood also featured most of the thyroid clonotypes expanded above 0.001.

In this sample, this clonotype turned up many times. As yet, its antigen is unknown. Newly diagnosed patients aged 18 to 65 had hyperthyroidism of under 2 months' duration. Orbital computed tomography, thyroid ultrasound, serum thyroxine and TRAb, and clinical symptoms together informed the diagnoses. The authors took PBMCs from 9.5 to 10 ml fresh peripheral blood. V was pared by 4 bases and J by 5 bases, with 7 bases of the junction left unmatched. CDR3 length: 15 amino acids. Germline CDR1 is SGHRS and CDR2 is YFSETQ. The investigators amplified TCR beta CDR3 regions from RNA transcripts. The HTBI set primed first-round TCR CDR3 RT-PCR. TCRdb reprocessed the multiplex PCR reads with MiXCR, giving one entry per CDR3 protein. Seen here are a few hundred thousand distinct CDR3 sequences, approximately 14% observed once, and the top ten hold around 7.3%.

The chain is built from TRBV5-1 and TRBJ2-1; 9 bases match TRBD2. Sequencing used blood. This clonotype originated in a woman aged 30 to 39 with Graves' hyperthyroidism. The CDR3 DNA reads TGCGCCAGCAGCAGCCGGCTAGCGGGGAACAATGAGCAGTTCTTC. Translating it yields CASSSRLAGNNEQFF.